This entry is about one T cell receptor (beta chain). The antigen remains undetermined. Assay: immunoSEQ multiplex PCR; the TCRdb copy retains only in-frame clones and omits some. The table includes tens of thousands of clones, almost 95% detected once. This specimen belongs to a study of cytomegalovirus exposure and HLA in healthy donors. In the study overall: Later, an analysis reported that the 110 or so validation repertoires had used the same platform as the approximately 660 first-cohort repertoires. The study, taken as a whole, reports: The tendency of first-cohort TCR clusters to co-occur in the roughly 120 validation repertoires was identified by a subsequent analysis.

The CDR3 is made up of 13 amino acids. Trimming removed 1 base at V and 3 bases at J, with 6 bases between. Germline V lookup: CDR1 MDHEN, CDR2 SYDVKM. The donors belonged to the approximately 120-subject validation cohort, separate from the approximately 670-subject first cohort. The receptor comes from a man younger than 35 in good health and CMV-seropositive. Sequenced material: PBMCs. The gene calls are TRBV28 and TRBJ1-2, with D maybe TRBD1 (5 bases). The CDR3 DNA reads as TGTGCCAGCAGTTTATCCAGGGACTATGGCTACACCTTC. This translates into CASSLSRDYGYTF.